These 24 T cell receptor beta chains were all obtained from the same sample, sequenced in a study of Ad26.COV2.S vaccination and SARS-CoV-2 variants. Produced via immunoSEQ multiplex PCR; TCRdb's table is partial and in-frame only. The sample includes roughly 700,000 clones, roughly 90% of them seen just once. Treatment of the sample: around 19 received Ad26.COV2.S at low or high dose, single or two shots; about 5 received placebo; per-sample allocation not given. Sampling happened 63 days after the first vaccine or placebo injection. The specimen comprised peripheral blood, sampled in a trial of Ad26.COV2.S vaccine versus placebo. These receptors all stem from a person between 18 and 65 years old who received the Ad26.COV2.S COVID-19 vaccine or a placebo.

The chain combines TRBV30 with TRBJ2-5; 12 bases match TRBD2. CDR3 length: 14 residues. Unmatched junction bases numbered 3, after V lost 2 bases and J lost 5 bases. Germline loops: CDR1 GTSNPN, CDR2 SVGIG (reference sequence). CDR3 bases: TGTGCCTGGAGTCTAACTAGCGGGAGGGAGACCCAGTACTTC. It encodes CAWSLTSGRETQYF.

The V gene is TRBV6-5, the J gene TRBJ2-7, with a weak D call TRBD2 (5 bases). This CDR3 comprises 15 residues. V lost 2 bases and J 1 base, leaving 12 bases between the germline ends. Germline V CDR1 and CDR2: MNHEY, SVGAGI. The CDR3 here is CASSYGGRRSYEQYF. The CDR3 nucleotides are TGTGCCAGCAGTTACGGAGGAAGACGTTCCTACGAGCAGTACTTC.

This rearrangement joins TRBV4-2 to TRBJ1-3; D may be TRBD1 (6 bases). V lost 0 bases to trimming and J lost 2 bases, with 8 bases between them. Looked up from germline, CDR1 is LGHNA and CDR2 is YNFKEQ. This CDR3 is 15 amino acids long. The CDR3 region is CASSQDRTAGNTIYF. The CDR3 DNA reads TGTGCCAGCAGCCAAGATAGGACAGCTGGAAACACCATATATTTT.

This clone appeared once. The chain's CDR3 is CASSLSLGQEKLFF. In DNA form, the CDR3 reads TGTGCCAGCAGCTTAAGTTTGGGACAGGAAAAACTGTTTTTT. The chain is built from TRBV11-2 and TRBJ1-4; 7 nucleotides align to TRBD1. Germline loops: CDR1 SGHAT, CDR2 FQNNGV. This CDR3 contains 14 residues. The junction had 5 bases not matched to a gene; V was cut back by 2 bases and J by 8 bases.

J is TRBJ2-7 and V is TRBV5-1, with D perhaps being TRBD1 or TRBD2 (5 bases each). Germline-derived CDR1 and CDR2 are SGHRS and YFSETQ. Trimming pared 5 bases from V and 3 bases from J, leaving 27 bases between. The CDR3 has 18 residues. DNA for the CDR3: TGCGCCAGCAGTCTATCCCCCCCTCAACGGGGCCTAGACTACGAGCAGTACTTC. It translates to CASSLSPPQRGLDYEQYF.

The chain carries TRBV10-3 and TRBJ2-7; D is perhaps TRBD2 (7 bases). The V and J ends lost 10 bases and 5 bases respectively, with 18 bases between them. The CDR3 runs to 13 residues. Germline CDR1 reads ENHRY; CDR2 reads SYGVKD. The chain's CDR3 is CATKGGGGDEQYF. CDR3 nucleotides: TGTGCCACCAAAGGAGGGGGAGGGGACGAGCAGTACTTC.

The V gene is TRBV15, the J gene TRBJ2-5; D gene unclear. The CDR3 is 13 amino acids. The V gene lost 6 bases and the J gene lost 5 bases, with 13 bases spanning the gap. The germline CDR1 and CDR2 sequences are LNHNV and YYDKDF (reference sequence). For the CDR3, the DNA is TGTGCCACCAGGGGATCCCCGTCGGAGACCCAGTACTTC. It yields the protein CATRGSPSETQYF.

The CDR3 DNA is TGTGCCAGCAGCCCCCGGGGGGCGGCTAATGAAAAACTGTTTTTT. Translated, it gives CASSPRGAANEKLFF. V usage is TRBV11-2 and J usage is TRBJ1-4, with D perhaps matching TRBD1 (6 bases). This CDR3 spans 15 amino acids. The V end was cut by 5 bases, the J end by 3 bases, with 13 bases between. Germline V gives CDR1 SGHAT, CDR2 FQNNGV.

This chain links TRBV2 with TRBJ1-1; D remains unclear. With 11 bases removed from V and 1 base from J, the gap between germline ends came to 20 bases. The CDR3 totals 15 residues. Per germline, CDR1 SNHLY and CDR2 FYNNEI. The CDR3 region is CAGAPVVGPNTEAFF. The CDR3 coding sequence is TGTGCCGGCGCCCCCGTCGTTGGCCCGAACACTGAAGCTTTCTTT.

The rearrangement uses TRBV14 and TRBJ1-1, with D perhaps TRBD1 (5 bases). The CDR3 is 12 amino acids. Germline CDR1 and CDR2: SGHDN and FVKESK. The V and J ends lost 11 bases and 1 base respectively, with 11 bases between them. The chain's CDR3 is CADGHPNTEAFF. The CDR3 coding sequence is TGTGCCGACGGACATCCGAACACTGAAGCTTTCTTT.

The chain recombines TRBV18 with TRBJ1-3; D is ambiguous. Trimming removed 3 bases from V and 1 base from J, with 7 bases in between. Germline V gene sequence: CDR1 KGHSH, CDR2 LQKENI. The CDR3 is 14 residues long. CDR3 nucleotide sequence: TGTGCCAGCTCACCCACAGAGTCTGGAAACACCATATATTTT. As protein: CASSPTESGNTIYF.

V gene TRBV6-1 combines with J gene TRBJ1-5, with TRBD1 as a possible D gene (5 bases). V was pared by 5 bases and J by 0 bases, with 14 bases between. From germline, CDR1 is MNHNS and CDR2 SASEGT. CDR3 length equals 16 residues. The CDR3 coding sequence is TGTGCCAGCAGTCAAGAGGGGCAGATTAGCAATCAGCCCCAGCATTTT. It yields the protein CASSQEGQISNQPQHF.

The chain employs TRBV2 and TRBJ2-7; the D gene is possibly TRBD2 (7 bases). The CDR3 totals 15 residues. V shed 6 bases and J shed 6 bases, with 21 bases lying between them. In germline, CDR1 is SNHLY, CDR2 FYNNEI. The CDR3: CASRYREGSLGEQYF. The CDR3 DNA sequence: TGTGCCAGCAGGTACAGGGAGGGATCTTTGGGCGAGCAGTACTTC.

This CDR3 is CASSQYGSGTSGGYTDTQYF. The CDR3 DNA sequence: TGTGCCAGCAGCCAATATGGTAGTGGGACTAGCGGGGGATACACAGATACGCAGTATTTT. V is TRBV4-2 and J is TRBJ2-3; TRBD2 aligns across 14 bases. The V segment lost 2 bases and the J segment 2 bases; nucleotides outside the gene matches: 12. This CDR3 is built from 20 residues. The germline CDR1 and CDR2 sequences are LGHNA and YNFKEQ.

As concerns this clone: Within the sample, other DNA sequences also encode this same CDR3. In nucleotides, the CDR3 is TGCGCCAGCAGTGCAGGACGGGAGACCCAGTACTTC. Translated, it gives CASSAGRETQYF. The chain has TRBV10-1 and TRBJ2-5, with unresolved D. Trimming shortened V by 4 bases and J by 5 bases, and 8 bases separated the two germline ends. The CDR3 runs to 12 residues. Germline lookup yields CDR1 WNHNN and CDR2 SYGVQD (reference sequence).

This rearrangement joins TRBV29-1 to TRBJ1-1; D possibly corresponds to TRBD1 (6 bases). This CDR3 has 12 residues. Germline V lookup: CDR1 SQVTM, CDR2 ANQGSEA. V dropped 4 bases and J dropped 11 bases, with 17 bases sitting between them. CDR3 in amino acids: CSVGGQTSTAFF. In DNA, the CDR3 is TGCAGCGTTGGGGGGCAGACCTCGACTGCTTTCTTT.

This CDR3 reads CASSQGHFQYF. The CDR3 DNA reads TGTGCCAGCAGTCAGGGACATTTCCAGTACTTC. The J gene is TRBJ2-5, the V gene TRBV6-5; D may be TRBD1 (6 bases). The CDR3 length is 11 residues. V was pared by 5 bases and J by 10 bases, with 11 bases between. Germline loops: CDR1 MNHEY, CDR2 SVGAGI.

This chain connects TRBV9 to TRBJ2-2; the D call may be TRBD1 or TRBD2 (5 bases each). CDR1 and CDR2 (germline): SGDLS, YYNGEE. V lost 4 bases, J lost 5 bases, and 15 bases lay in between. The CDR3 runs 15 residues. This CDR3 is CASSSGPSGTGELFF. As DNA, the CDR3 is TGTGCCAGCAGCTCGGGACCATCGGGGACCGGGGAGCTGTTTTTT.

The CDR3 sequence: CASSRDGKETQYF. CDR3 coding DNA: TGTGCCAGCAGCCGGGACGGTAAAGAGACCCAGTACTTC. The genes are TRBV3-1 (or the pseudogene TRBV3-2) and TRBJ2-5; D is possibly TRBD1 or TRBD2 (5 bases each). From germline, CDR1 is LGHDT and CDR2 YNNKEL (reference sequence). V lost 4 bases to trimming and J lost 3 bases, with 9 bases between them. There are 13 residues in the CDR3.

The chain combines TRBV7-9 with TRBJ2-7, with TRBD1 identical over 9 bases. The V gene's germline CDR1 is SEHNR and CDR2 FQNEAQ (reference sequence). With 3 bases clipped from V and 3 bases from J, the junction kept 6 bases outside the gene matches. CDR3 length equals 15 residues. In DNA form, the CDR3 reads TGTGCCAGCAGCTTCCGACGGGACAGGGACTACGAGCAGTACTTC. Its protein product is CASSFRRDRDYEQYF.

This chain links TRBV7-2 with TRBJ1-6; no clear D gene. The V gene lost 1 base and the J gene lost 0 bases, with 4 bases spanning the gap. The CDR3 has 15 residues. Germline V gene lookup returns CDR1 SGHTA and CDR2 FQGNSA. The CDR3 bases are TGTGCCAGCAGCTTAGGGTTCTCCTATAATTCACCCCTCCACTTT. Protein: CASSLGFSYNSPLHF.

The chain carries TRBV7-2 and TRBJ2-3; D may be TRBD1 (6 bases). Germline V lookup: CDR1 SGHTA, CDR2 FQGNSA. This CDR3 region has 15 residues. V was shortened by 3 bases and J by 6 bases, with 16 bases between the two germline ends. The CDR3 DNA reads TGTGCCAGCAGCTTGGACAGAAGCACGGTGGATACGCAGTATTTT. Protein product: CASSLDRSTVDTQYF.

The chain uses TRBV5-6 and TRBJ2-1; TRBD2 is a possible D gene (5 bases). CDR1 and CDR2 (germline): SGHDT, YYEEEE. V dropped 4 bases and J dropped 8 bases, with 10 bases sitting between them. The CDR3 loop spans 12 amino acids. The CDR3 reads CASSENGDEQFF. The CDR3 nucleotides are TGTGCCAGCAGCGAAAACGGGGATGAGCAGTTCTTC.

V usage is TRBV2 and J usage is TRBJ2-7, with D perhaps matching TRBD1 (6 bases). CDR1 and CDR2 from the germline V gene are SNHLY and FYNNEI. CDR3 length equals 14 residues. The V and J ends lost 7 bases and 6 bases respectively, with 19 bases between them. CDR3: CASKRQEGGGEQYF. The DNA for the CDR3 is TGTGCCAGCAAAAGACAGGAAGGTGGCGGCGAGCAGTACTTC.